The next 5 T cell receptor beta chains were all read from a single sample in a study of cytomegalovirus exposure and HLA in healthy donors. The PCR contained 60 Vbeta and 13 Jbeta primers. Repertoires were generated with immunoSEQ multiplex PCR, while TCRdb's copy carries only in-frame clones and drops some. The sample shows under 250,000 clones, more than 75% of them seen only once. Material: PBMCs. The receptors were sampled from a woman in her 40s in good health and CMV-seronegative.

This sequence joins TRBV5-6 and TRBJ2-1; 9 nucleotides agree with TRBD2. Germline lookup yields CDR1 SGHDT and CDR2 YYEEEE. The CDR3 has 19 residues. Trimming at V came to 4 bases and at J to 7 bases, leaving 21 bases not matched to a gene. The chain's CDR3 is CASSVWGREGLIYSNEQFF. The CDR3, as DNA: TGTGCCAGCAGCGTTTGGGGGCGGGAGGGCCTAATTTATTCTAATGAGCAGTTCTTC.

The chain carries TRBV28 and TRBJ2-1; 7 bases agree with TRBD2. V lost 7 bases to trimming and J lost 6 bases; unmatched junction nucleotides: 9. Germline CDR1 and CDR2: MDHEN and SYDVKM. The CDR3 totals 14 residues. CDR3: CASTIRLARNEQFF. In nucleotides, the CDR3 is TGTGCCAGCACCATACGACTAGCTCGCAATGAGCAGTTCTTC.

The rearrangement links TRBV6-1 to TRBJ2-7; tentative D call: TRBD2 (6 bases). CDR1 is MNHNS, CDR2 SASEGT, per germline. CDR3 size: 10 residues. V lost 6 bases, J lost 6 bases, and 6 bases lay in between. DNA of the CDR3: TGTGCCAGCAGGGGGGGCGAGCAGTACTTC. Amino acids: CASRGGEQYF.

As DNA, the CDR3 is TGTGCCAGCAGAGTTAGCGGGGGCTCCTACAATGAGCAGTTCTTC. Translating it yields CASRVSGGSYNEQFF. The chain combines TRBV6-1 with TRBJ2-1; 9 nucleotides match TRBD2. Looked up from germline, CDR1 is MNHNS and CDR2 is SASEGT. The V segment lost 6 bases and the J segment 0 bases; nucleotides outside the gene matches: 3. The CDR3 has 15 amino acids.

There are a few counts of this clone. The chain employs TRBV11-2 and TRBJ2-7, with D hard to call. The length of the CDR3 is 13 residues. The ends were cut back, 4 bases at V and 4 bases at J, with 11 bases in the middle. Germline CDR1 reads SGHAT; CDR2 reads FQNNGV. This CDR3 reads CASSSGLLYEQYF. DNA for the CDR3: TGTGCCAGCAGCTCCGGGTTACTATACGAGCAGTACTTC. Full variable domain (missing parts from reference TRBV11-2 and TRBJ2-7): EAGVAQSPRYKIIEKRQSVAFWCNPISGHATLYWYQQILGQGPKLLIQFQNNGVVDDSQLPKDRFSAERLKGVDSTLKIQPAKLEDSAVYLCASSSGLLYEQYFGPGTRLTVT.